This entry is about one T cell receptor (beta chain). The record originates from a study of identical twins. MiXCR, applied by TCRdb to the 5' RACE reads, yields one record per CDR3 protein. The table lists some 600,000 distinct CDR3 sequences, about 7% of them singletons, with approximately 1.5% in the top ten. V was clipped by 5 bases and J by 5 bases; unmatched bases: 8. Germline CDR1 reads SQVTM; CDR2 reads ANQGSEA. This CDR3 is 14 amino acids long. This same sample was also part of a study on yellow fever vaccine responses in identical twins. That source notes: Twin vaccine T cell responses reportedly seemed partly convergent, partly personalized.

The specimen was PBMCs. This receptor was taken from a woman aged 18-29 years in good health. The chain combines TRBV29-1 with TRBJ2-1, with 8 bases matching TRBD1. CDR3 sequence reads: CSVRGQGGNNEQFF. As DNA, the CDR3 is TGCAGCGTTCGCGGACAGGGAGGTAACAATGAGCAGTTCTTC.